This T cell receptor beta chain was captured by sequencing in a study of Graves' ophthalmopathy and Graves' hyperthyroidism. Someone took the PBMCs out of more than 8.5 ml of fresh peripheral blood. The authors amplified TCR beta CDR3 regions, and they did so from RNA transcripts for repertoire sequencing. HTBI primers primed a first-round RT-PCR, and a second-round multiplex PCR followed. Using its own MiXCR run on the multiplex PCR reads, TCRdb lists one record per CDR3 protein. The table lists about 220,000 distinct CDR3 sequences, about 22% of them singletons. V was clipped by 2 bases and J by 4 bases; unmatched bases: 12. Germline loops: CDR1 MNHEY, CDR2 SVGAGI. The length of the CDR3 is 17 residues. Many counts were recorded for this clonotype.

The sequence came from a woman aged 45-65 years with Graves' ophthalmopathy. The chain combines TRBV6-5 with TRBJ1-2, with 8 bases that match TRBD1. Sequencing was carried out using peripheral blood. In nucleotides, the CDR3 is TGTGCCAGCAGTTACGCCGGGGACAGGCCGATCTTCTATGGCTACACCTTC. Protein product: CASSYAGDRPIFYGYTF.